A single TCR beta chain is shown here with its context. The antigen remains undetermined. V gave up 0 bases and J gave up 3 bases, with 5 bases separating them. CDR1 is MGHDK and CDR2 is SYGVNS in the germline V gene. This CDR3 region has 14 residues. Regarding time point: patch test 1, 2 weeks after DPC sensitization. Sample treatment: therapeutic diphenylcyclopropenone sensitization with weekly scalp DPC. The data stem from a study of human T cells and chemical hapten exposure. Study at large: In the sensitization step, 2% DPC was placed on approximately 2 cm by approximately 2 cm of upper inner arm skin.

Whole-study findings and limits: Expanded TCR sets contained significantly more large CDR3 similarity clusters than controls.

TCRdb independently ran MiXCR on the RACE reads; one entry per CDR3 protein. Altogether 55,000 to 85,000 distinct CDR3 sequences are present, over 7.5% being singletons, with the ten largest covering 3.3%. The chain carries TRBV25-1 and TRBJ2-2; no clear D. The clonotype was recovered from a woman in her thirties or forties with alopecia areata. Some clones in this sample may be carry-over from other donors' samples. This specimen consisted of whole blood, obtained in connection with sensitization to the hapten diphenylcyclopropenone (DPC). Written as DNA, the CDR3 is TGTGCCAGCAGTGAATATAGGGACACCGGGGAGCTGTTTTTT. This sequence encodes CASSEYRDTGELFF. The full variable domain, in which reference TRBV25-1 and TRBJ2-2 provide the parts outside the CDR3, is EADIYQTPRYLVIGTGKKITLECSQTMGHDKMYWYQQDPGMELHLIHYSYGVNSTEKGDLSSESTVSRIRTEHFPLTLESARPSHTSQYLCASSEYRDTGELFFGEGSRLTVL.